This entry lists 18 T cell receptor beta chains sequenced from one sample in a study of CD8+ T cells in alopecia areata. Once RNA had been extracted, it was reverse transcribed into cDNA to act as the sequencing template. The assay was immunoSEQ multiplex PCR, and TCRdb's table has in-frame clones only and misses some. The data hold about 150,000 clones, with around 47% observed a single time. The source material was CD4+ T cells sorted from blood. The receptors shown here come from a human donor with alopecia areata.

This clone was counted only a few times. V usage is TRBV18 and J usage is TRBJ2-7; either TRBD1 or TRBD2 may supply D (7 bases each). Trimming removed 0 bases at V and 2 bases at J, with 14 bases between. The CDR3 loop spans 16 amino acids. CDR1 is KGHSH and CDR2 is LQKENI in the germline V gene. The CDR3 DNA reads as TGTGCCAGCTCACCACCGGGGGGAGGGGGCGCCTACGAGCAGTACTTC. Amino acid sequence: CASSPPGGGGAYEQYF.

This rearrangement joins TRBV28 to TRBJ2-7; 9 nucleotides line up with TRBD1. The CDR3 contains 15 residues. Germline values: CDR1 MDHEN, CDR2 SYDVKM. With 6 bases clipped from V and 6 bases from J, the junction kept 12 bases outside the gene matches. CDR3 residues: CASRERTGASSEQYF. CDR3 in DNA: TGTGCCAGCAGAGAAAGGACAGGGGCTTCCAGCGAGCAGTACTTC. Supplemented by reference TRBV28 and TRBJ2-7, the full variable domain reads DVKVTQSSRYLVKRTGEKVFLECVQDMDHENMFWYRQDPGLGLRLIYFSYDVKMKEKGDIPEGYSVSREKKERFSLILESASTNQTSMYLCASRERTGASSEQYFGPGTRLTVT.

V gene TRBV18 combines with J gene TRBJ2-3; D could derive from TRBD1 or TRBD2 (5 bases each). The CDR3 spans 14 residues. Germline V CDR1 and CDR2: KGHSH, LQKENI. V lost 3 bases and J 6 bases, leaving 13 bases between the germline ends. Here the CDR3 reads CASSPGPQADTQYF. For the CDR3, the DNA is TGTGCCAGCTCACCGGGACCGCAAGCTGATACGCAGTATTTT.

The rearrangement links TRBV27 to TRBJ1-1; 9 nucleotides line up with TRBD1. Unmatched junction bases numbered 9, after V lost 8 bases and J lost 11 bases. The V gene's germline CDR1 is MNHEY and CDR2 SMNVEV (reference sequence). CDR3 length: 12 residues. DNA of the CDR3: TGTGCCAGCGGGAACAGGGGGCTGAAGGCTTTCTTT. Encoded protein: CASGNRGLKAFF.

Only a few counts were recorded for this clone. The chain employs TRBV28 and TRBJ1-2; 8 bases line up with TRBD1. CDR1 MDHEN and CDR2 SYDVKM come from the germline V gene. The CDR3 loop spans 14 amino acids. V gave up 5 bases and J gave up 6 bases; unmatched junction bases: 8. The CDR3 spells CASSLPRQGNGYTF. The CDR3 nucleotides read TGTGCCAGCAGTCTCCCCCGACAGGGGAATGGCTACACCTTC.

On this clone: One junction end does not reproduce the germline sequence, and a read error may be involved. This chain joins TRBV6-5 and TRBJ2-1; TRBD2 matches 7 bases. Germline loops: CDR1 MNHEY, CDR2 SVGAGI. The CDR3 sequence is 13 residues long. CDR3 DNA: TGTGCCAGCTCTAGGGGAGCGGGGACCAGTGAACTCTTC. Translated: CASSRGAGTSELF.

This clone showed up just a few times. The chain recombines TRBV7-9 with TRBJ2-7; possible D gene TRBD2, 6 bases. The V and J ends lost 3 bases and 2 bases respectively, with 11 bases between them. The CDR3 is 14 residues long. Germline V CDR1 and CDR2: SEHNR, FQNEAQ (reference sequence). CDR3 sequence: CASSLGLDTYEQYF. For the CDR3, the DNA is TGTGCCAGCAGCTTGGGACTCGATACCTACGAGCAGTACTTC.

The genes are TRBV29-1 and TRBJ1-1, with TRBD1 identical over 7 bases. CDR1 and CDR2 (germline): SQVTM, ANQGSEA. V dropped 2 bases and J dropped 5; count of bases not matched to a gene: 11. The CDR3 length is 15 residues. In DNA, the CDR3 is TGCAGCGTTGAAATCGGGACAGTCGAGAAGACTGAAGCTTTCTTT. Its protein product is CSVEIGTVEKTEAFF.

This clone has more than one count but fewer than ten. J is TRBJ2-5 and V is TRBV29-1; TRBD1 is a possible D gene (5 bases). The CDR3 loop spans 13 amino acids. The V end was cut by 4 bases, the J end by 5 bases, with 14 bases between. Germline loops: CDR1 SQVTM, CDR2 ANQGSEA. The CDR3 region is CSVVQSWGETQYF. The CDR3 coding sequence is TGCAGCGTTGTTCAGTCTTGGGGCGAGACCCAGTACTTC.

This clone has a single count. This chain connects TRBV7-3 to TRBJ2-6, with 8 bases matching TRBD2. In germline, CDR1 is SGHTA, CDR2 FQGTGA. V dropped 5 bases and J dropped 0; count of bases not matched to a gene: 9. CDR3 length: 18 amino acids. The CDR3 region is CASSPTGGAASGANVLTF. CDR3 coding DNA: TGTGCCAGCAGCCCGACGGGGGGGGCTGCCTCTGGGGCCAACGTCCTGACTTTC. The full variable domain, rest sourced from reference TRBV7-3 and TRBJ2-6, is GAGVSQTPSNKVTEKGKYVELRCDPISGHTALYWYRQSLGQGPEFLIYFQGTGAADDSGLPNDRFFAVRPEGSVSTLKIQRTERGDSAVYLCASSPTGGAASGANVLTFGAGSRLTVL.

The chain carries TRBV5-1 and TRBJ1-1; possibly TRBD1 for D (5 bases). The V and J ends lost 0 bases and 4 bases respectively, with 10 bases between them. The CDR3 extends over 14 amino acids. CDR1 and CDR2 (germline): SGHRS, YFSETQ. CDR3 in DNA: TGCGCCAGCAGCTTGGCCTCGGGGGGCACTGAAGCTTTCTTT. It yields the protein CASSLASGGTEAFF.

The chain joins TRBV29-1 to TRBJ2-7, with TRBD2 as a possible D gene (5 bases). V lost 1 base and J 4 bases, leaving 23 bases between the germline ends. The CDR3 sequence is 17 residues long. Germline CDR1 and CDR2: SQVTM and ANQGSEA. The CDR3 nucleotides read TGCAGCGTTGAAGGCCCTTCGGACTCCAACTCCTTATACGAGCAGTACTTC. Protein sequence: CSVEGPSDSNSLYEQYF.

This clone has a handful of counts. The chain joins TRBV29-1 to TRBJ2-1; 7 nucleotides line up with TRBD2. The CDR3 spans 13 residues. The germline CDR1 and CDR2 sequences are SQVTM and ANQGSEA. V lost 5 bases and J lost 4; bases outside the gene matches: 5. CDR3 bases: TGCAGCGTTAGAGGGAGGGCTTACAATGAGCAGTTCTTC. Encoded protein: CSVRGRAYNEQFF.

The V gene is TRBV5-4, the J gene TRBJ2-7, with D maybe TRBD1 (6 bases). The CDR3 consists of 14 residues. V shed 4 bases and J shed 1 base, with 12 bases lying between them. Germline CDR1 reads SGHNT; CDR2 reads YYREEE (reference sequence). CDR3 DNA: TGTGCCAGCAGCCTAGGACAGTTTTCCTACGAGCAGTACTTC. Translation: CASSLGQFSYEQYF.

The chain employs TRBV7-9 and TRBJ2-1; 10 nucleotides match TRBD2. V dropped 3 bases and J dropped 4; count of bases not matched to a gene: 6. The length of the CDR3 is 16 residues. CDR1 is SEHNR and CDR2 is FQNEAQ in the germline V gene (reference sequence). The DNA of the CDR3 is TGTGCCAGCAGCTTGAGCGGGAGGGGGACTTACAATGAGCAGTTCTTC. This codes for CASSLSGRGTYNEQFF. The variable domain in full, completed from reference TRBV7-9 and TRBJ2-1, reads DTGVSQNPRHKITKRGQNVTFRCDPISEHNRLYWYRQTLGQGPEFLTYFQNEAQLEKSRLLSDRFSAERPKGSFSTLEIQRTEQGDSAMYLCASSLSGRGTYNEQFFGPGTRLTVL.

This chain links TRBV7-2 with TRBJ2-3; 9 bases align to TRBD1. The CDR3 runs to 15 residues. V trimming: 5 bases; J trimming: 2 bases; junction bases outside the gene matches: 5. CDR1 is SGHTA and CDR2 is FQGNSA in the germline V gene. In DNA form, the CDR3 reads TGTGCCAGCAGCAACGGGACAGGGAACACAGATACGCAGTATTTT. It yields the protein CASSNGTGNTDTQYF.

This chain joins TRBV28 and TRBJ2-7, with unresolved D. The CDR3 covers 12 residues. In germline, CDR1 is MDHEN, CDR2 SYDVKM. V shed 8 bases and J shed 0 bases, with 8 bases lying between them. CDR3 amino acids: CASEGISYEQYF. CDR3 nucleotides: TGTGCCAGCGAAGGGATCTCCTACGAGCAGTACTTC.

The chain couples TRBV11-2 to TRBJ2-5; TRBD1 or TRBD2 may be the D gene (5 bases each). Germline CDR1 and CDR2: SGHAT and FQNNGV. This CDR3 has 14 amino acids. V was pared by 6 bases and J by 3 bases, with 14 bases between. This CDR3 reads CASSRQGSEETQYF. CDR3 DNA: TGTGCCAGCAGTCGGCAGGGTAGCGAAGAGACCCAGTACTTC.